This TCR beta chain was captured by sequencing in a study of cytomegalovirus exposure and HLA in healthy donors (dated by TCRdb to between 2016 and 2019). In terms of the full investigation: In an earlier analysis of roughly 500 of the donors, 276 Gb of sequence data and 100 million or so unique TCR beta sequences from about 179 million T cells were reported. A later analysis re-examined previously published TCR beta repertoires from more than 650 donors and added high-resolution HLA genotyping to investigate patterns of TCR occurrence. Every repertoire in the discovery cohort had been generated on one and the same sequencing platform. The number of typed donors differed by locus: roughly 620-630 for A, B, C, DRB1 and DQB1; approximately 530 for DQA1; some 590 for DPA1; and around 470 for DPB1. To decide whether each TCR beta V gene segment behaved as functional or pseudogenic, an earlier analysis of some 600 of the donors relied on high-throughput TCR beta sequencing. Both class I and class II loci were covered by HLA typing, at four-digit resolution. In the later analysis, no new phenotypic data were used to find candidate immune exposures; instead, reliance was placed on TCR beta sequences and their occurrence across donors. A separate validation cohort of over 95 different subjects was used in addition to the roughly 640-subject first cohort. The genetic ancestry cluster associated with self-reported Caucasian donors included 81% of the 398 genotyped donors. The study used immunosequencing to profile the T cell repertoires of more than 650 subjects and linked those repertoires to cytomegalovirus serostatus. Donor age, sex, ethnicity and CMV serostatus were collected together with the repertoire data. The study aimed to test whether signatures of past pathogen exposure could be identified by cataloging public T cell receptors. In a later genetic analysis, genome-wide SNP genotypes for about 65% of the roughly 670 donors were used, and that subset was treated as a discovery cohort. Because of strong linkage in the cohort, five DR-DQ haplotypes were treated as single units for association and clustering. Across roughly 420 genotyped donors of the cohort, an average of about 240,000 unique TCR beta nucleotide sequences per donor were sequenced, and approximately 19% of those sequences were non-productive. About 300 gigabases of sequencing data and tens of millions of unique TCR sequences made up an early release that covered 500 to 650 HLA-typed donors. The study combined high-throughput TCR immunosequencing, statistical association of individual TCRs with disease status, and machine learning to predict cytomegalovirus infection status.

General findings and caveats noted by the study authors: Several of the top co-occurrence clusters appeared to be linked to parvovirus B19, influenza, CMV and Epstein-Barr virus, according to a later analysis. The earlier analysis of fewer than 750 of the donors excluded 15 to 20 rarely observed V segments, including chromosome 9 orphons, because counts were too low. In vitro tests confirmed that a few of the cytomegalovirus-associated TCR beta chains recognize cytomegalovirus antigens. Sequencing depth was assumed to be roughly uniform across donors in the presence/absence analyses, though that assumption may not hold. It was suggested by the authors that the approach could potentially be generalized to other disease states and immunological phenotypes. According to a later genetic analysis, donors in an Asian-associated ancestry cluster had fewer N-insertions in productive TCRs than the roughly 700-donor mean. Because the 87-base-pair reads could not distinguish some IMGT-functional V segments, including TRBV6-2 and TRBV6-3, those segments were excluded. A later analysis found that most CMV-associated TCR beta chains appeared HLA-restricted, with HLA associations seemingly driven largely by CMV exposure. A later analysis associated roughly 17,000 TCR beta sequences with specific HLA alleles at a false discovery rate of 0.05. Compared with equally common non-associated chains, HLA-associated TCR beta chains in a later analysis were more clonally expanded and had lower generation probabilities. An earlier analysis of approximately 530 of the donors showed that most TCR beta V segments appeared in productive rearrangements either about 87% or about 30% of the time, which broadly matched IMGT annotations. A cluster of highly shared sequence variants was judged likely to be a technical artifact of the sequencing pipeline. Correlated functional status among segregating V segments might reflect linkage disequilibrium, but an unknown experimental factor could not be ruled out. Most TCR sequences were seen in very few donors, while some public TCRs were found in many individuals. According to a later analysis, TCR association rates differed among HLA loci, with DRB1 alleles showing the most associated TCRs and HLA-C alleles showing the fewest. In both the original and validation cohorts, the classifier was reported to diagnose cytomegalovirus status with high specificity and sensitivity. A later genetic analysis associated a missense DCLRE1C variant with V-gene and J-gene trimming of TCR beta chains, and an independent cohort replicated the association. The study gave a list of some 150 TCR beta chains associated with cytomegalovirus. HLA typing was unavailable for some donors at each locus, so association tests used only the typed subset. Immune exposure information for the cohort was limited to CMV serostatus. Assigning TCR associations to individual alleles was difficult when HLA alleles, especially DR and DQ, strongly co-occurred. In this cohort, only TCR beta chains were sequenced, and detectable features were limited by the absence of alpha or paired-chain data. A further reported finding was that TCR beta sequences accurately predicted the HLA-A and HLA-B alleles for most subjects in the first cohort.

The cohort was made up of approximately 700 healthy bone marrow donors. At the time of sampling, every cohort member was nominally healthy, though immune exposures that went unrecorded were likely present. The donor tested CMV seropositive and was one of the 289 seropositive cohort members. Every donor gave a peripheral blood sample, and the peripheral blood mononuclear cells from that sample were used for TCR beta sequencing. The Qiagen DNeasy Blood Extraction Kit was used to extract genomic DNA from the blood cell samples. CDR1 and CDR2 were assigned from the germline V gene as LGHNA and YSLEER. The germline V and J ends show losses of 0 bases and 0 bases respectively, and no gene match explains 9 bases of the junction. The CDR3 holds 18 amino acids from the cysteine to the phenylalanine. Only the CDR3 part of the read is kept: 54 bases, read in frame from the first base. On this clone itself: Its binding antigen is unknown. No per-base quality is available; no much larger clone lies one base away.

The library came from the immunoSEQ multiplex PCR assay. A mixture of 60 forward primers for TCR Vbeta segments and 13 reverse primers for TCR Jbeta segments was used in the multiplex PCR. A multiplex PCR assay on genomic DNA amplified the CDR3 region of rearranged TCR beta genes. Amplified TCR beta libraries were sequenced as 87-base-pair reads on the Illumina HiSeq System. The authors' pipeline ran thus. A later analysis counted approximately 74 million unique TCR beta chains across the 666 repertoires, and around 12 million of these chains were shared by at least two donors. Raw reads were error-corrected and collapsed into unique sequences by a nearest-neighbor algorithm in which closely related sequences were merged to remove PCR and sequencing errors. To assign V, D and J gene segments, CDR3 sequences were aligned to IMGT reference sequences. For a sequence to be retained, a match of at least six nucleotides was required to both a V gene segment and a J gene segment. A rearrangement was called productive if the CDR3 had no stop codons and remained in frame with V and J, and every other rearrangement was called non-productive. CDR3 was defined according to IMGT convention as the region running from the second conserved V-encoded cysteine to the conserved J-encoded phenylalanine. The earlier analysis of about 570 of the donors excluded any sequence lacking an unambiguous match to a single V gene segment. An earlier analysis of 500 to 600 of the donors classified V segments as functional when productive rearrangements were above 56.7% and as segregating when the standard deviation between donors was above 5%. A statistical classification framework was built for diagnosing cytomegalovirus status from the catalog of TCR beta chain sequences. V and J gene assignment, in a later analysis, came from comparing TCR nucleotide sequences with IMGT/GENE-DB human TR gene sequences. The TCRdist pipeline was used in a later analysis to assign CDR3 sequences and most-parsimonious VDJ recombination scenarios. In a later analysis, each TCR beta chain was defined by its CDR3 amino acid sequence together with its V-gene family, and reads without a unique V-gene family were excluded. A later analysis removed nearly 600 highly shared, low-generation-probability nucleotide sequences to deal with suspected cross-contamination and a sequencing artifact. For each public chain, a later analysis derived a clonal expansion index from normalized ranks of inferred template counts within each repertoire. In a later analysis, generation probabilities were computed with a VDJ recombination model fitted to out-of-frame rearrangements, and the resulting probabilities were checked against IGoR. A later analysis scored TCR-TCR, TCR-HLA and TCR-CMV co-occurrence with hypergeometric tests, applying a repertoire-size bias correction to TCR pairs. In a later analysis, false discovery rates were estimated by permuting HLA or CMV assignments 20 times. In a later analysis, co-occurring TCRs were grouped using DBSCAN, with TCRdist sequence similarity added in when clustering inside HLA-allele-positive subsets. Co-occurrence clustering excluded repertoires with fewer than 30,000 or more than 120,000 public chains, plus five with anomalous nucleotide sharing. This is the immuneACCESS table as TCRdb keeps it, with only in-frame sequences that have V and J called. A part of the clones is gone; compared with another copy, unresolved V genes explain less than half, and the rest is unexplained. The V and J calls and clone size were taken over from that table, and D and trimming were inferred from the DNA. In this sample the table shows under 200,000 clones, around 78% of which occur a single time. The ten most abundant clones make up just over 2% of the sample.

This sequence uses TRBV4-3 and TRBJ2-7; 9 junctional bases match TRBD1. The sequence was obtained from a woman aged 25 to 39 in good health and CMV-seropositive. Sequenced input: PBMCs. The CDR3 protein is CASSQDRRQGESSYEQYF. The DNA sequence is TGCGCCAGCAGCCAAGATAGGCGACAGGGGGAGAGCTCCTACGAGCAGTACTTC.